Each of the 3 T cell receptor beta chains below was sequenced from the same sample in a study of blood T cell repertoires in COVID-19. Using immunoSEQ multiplex PCR, the repertoire was profiled, and TCRdb retains in-frame clones only, with some absent. This sample has 400,000 to 450,000 clones, with 70% to 90% found just once. Sequenced input: peripheral blood. These receptors were taken from a woman aged 30 to 39 with active or convalescent COVID-19.

In DNA, the CDR3 is TGTGCCAGCAGCAGTCTAGCGGACGCGTACCAAGAGACCCAGTACTTC. This encodes CASSSLADAYQETQYF. This sequence joins TRBV3-1 (or the pseudogene TRBV3-2) and TRBJ2-5; 7 bases map to TRBD2. Germline V CDR1 and CDR2: LGHDT, YNNKEL (reference sequence). Losses at the gene ends were 5 bases for V and 0 bases for J; bases not matched to a gene: 9. This CDR3 comprises 16 residues.

The rearrangement links TRBV19 to TRBJ2-7; 9 bases align to TRBD1. The CDR3 runs to 14 residues. V trimming: 5 bases; J trimming: 4 bases; junction bases outside the gene matches: 6. Per germline, CDR1 LNHDA and CDR2 SQIVND (reference sequence). CDR3 in DNA: TGTGCCAGTAGTTCCGGGACAGGGCTGTACGAGCAGTACTTC. Translation: CASSSGTGLYEQYF.

A word on this clone: Other DNA sequences within the sample encode an identical CDR3. The CDR3, as DNA: TGTGCCAGCAGTTACAAGGCTGGAGGCACCTACGAGCAGTACTTC. Translating it yields CASSYKAGGTYEQYF. The genes are TRBV6-5 and TRBJ2-7, with D tentatively TRBD2 (5 bases). The germline CDR1 and CDR2 sequences are MNHEY and SVGAGI. The V end was cut by 2 bases, the J end by 2 bases, with 13 bases between. This CDR3 comprises 15 residues.